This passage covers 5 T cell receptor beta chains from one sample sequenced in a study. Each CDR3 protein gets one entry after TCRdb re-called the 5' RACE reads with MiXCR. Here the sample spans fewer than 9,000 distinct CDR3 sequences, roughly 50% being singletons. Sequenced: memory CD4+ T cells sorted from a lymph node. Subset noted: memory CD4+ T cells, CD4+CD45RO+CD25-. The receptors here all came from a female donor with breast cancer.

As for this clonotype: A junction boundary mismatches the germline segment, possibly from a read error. DNA of the CDR3: TGTGCCAGCAGCCACACTGGACGGATGCGAGACACCGGAGAGCTGTTTTTT. Amino acid sequence: CASSHTGRMRDTGELFF. The chain couples TRBV11-2 to TRBJ2-2; unclear D gene. The V gene's germline CDR1 is SGHAT and CDR2 FQNNGV. This CDR3 contains 17 residues.

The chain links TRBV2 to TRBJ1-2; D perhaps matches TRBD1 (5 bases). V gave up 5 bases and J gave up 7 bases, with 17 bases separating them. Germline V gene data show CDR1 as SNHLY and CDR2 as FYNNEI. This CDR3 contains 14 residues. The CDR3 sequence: CASSPLRRGSGYTF. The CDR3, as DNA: TGTGCCAGCAGTCCTCTTAGACGGGGGAGTGGCTACACCTTC. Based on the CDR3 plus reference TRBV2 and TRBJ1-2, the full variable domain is EPEVTQTPSHQVTQMGQEVILRCVPISNHLYFYWYRQILGQKVEFLVSFYNNEISEKSEIFDDQFSVERPDGSNFTLKIRSTKLEDSAMYFCASSPLRRGSGYTFGSGTRLTVV.

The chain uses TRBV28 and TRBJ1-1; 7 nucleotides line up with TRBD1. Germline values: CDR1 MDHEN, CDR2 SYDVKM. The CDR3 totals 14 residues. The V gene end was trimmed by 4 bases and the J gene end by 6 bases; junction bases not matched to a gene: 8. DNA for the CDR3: TGTGCCAGCAGTTCCTCGACAGGGAGCGCTGAAGCTTTCTTT. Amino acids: CASSSSTGSAEAFF.

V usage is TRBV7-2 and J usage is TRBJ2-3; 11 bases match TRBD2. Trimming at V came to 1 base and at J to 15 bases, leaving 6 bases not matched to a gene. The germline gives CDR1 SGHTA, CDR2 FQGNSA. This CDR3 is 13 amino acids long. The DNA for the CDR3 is TGTGCCAGCAGCTTAGTGATTAGCGGGGGGGGCTATTTT. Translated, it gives CASSLVISGGGYF.

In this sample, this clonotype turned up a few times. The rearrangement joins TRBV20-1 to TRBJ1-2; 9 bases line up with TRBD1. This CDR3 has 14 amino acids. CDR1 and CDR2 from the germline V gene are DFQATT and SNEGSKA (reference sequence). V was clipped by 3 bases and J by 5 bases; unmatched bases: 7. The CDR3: CSASVPGTGYGYTF. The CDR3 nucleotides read TGCAGTGCTAGCGTCCCCGGGACAGGGTATGGCTACACCTTC.